The 27 T cell receptor beta chains listed next were all sequenced from one sample in a study of breast tumors, draining lymph nodes, adjacent tissues. In TCRdb, the multiplex PCR reads were re-called with MiXCR into one record per CDR3 protein. Of about 130,000 distinct CDR3 sequences listed, 20% are singletons. Breast cancer patients provided tissue from their axillary draining lymph nodes. Sequenced input: axillary lymph node tissue. These TCRs come from a female donor with breast cancer. Some clones in this sample may be carry-over from other donors' samples.

In regard to this clonotype: It may be a read error: a sequence one base away is much more abundant. The V and J genes are TRBV9 and TRBJ2-1; D unclear. CDR3 length equals 15 residues. V dropped 3 bases and J dropped 4 bases, with 14 bases sitting between them. From germline, CDR1 is SGDLS and CDR2 YYNGEE. In DNA form, the CDR3 reads TGTGCCAGCAGCGCAGTTGATTTCTCATACAATGAGCAGTTCTTC. This translates into CASSAVDFSYNEQFF. The whole variable domain, remainder taken from reference TRBV9 and TRBJ2-1, is DSGVTQTPKHLITATGQRVTLRCSPRSGDLSVYWYQQSLDQGLQFLIQYYNGEERAKGNILERFSAQQFPDLHSELNLSSLELGDSALYFCASSAVDFSYNEQFFGPGTRLTVL.

This clonotype came up many times. The J gene is TRBJ2-7, the V gene TRBV5-8; 9 positions agree with TRBD1. This CDR3 has 13 amino acids. Per the germline V gene, CDR1 is SGHTS and CDR2 is YDEGEE. Losses at the gene ends were 5 bases for V and 6 bases for J; bases not matched to a gene: 6. CDR3 sequence reads: CASRTSDRGEQYF. The CDR3 DNA sequence: TGTGCCAGCAGGACTTCGGACAGGGGCGAGCAGTACTTC.

This clonotype has ten or more counts. The V and J genes are TRBV15 and TRBJ2-5; 9 bases are a match to TRBD2. From germline, CDR1 is LNHNV and CDR2 YYDKDF (reference sequence). With 4 bases clipped from V and 2 bases from J, the junction kept 2 bases outside the gene matches. The length of the CDR3 is 14 residues. The CDR3 bases are TGTGCCACCAGCAAGGCGGGGGGGCAAGAGACCCAGTACTTC. This gives the protein CATSKAGGQETQYF.

The chain joins TRBV27 to TRBJ2-1, with D perhaps TRBD2 (6 bases). The ends were cut back, 2 bases at V and 0 bases at J, with 8 bases in the middle. This CDR3 comprises 15 residues. Germline-derived CDR1 and CDR2 are MNHEY and SMNVEV (reference sequence). CDR3 in DNA: TGTGCCAGCAGTTTACCGGGGGTCTCCTACAATGAGCAGTTCTTC. Its protein is CASSLPGVSYNEQFF.

This clonotype has a handful of counts. The rearrangement joins TRBV18 to TRBJ1-2; D is possibly TRBD1 (5 bases). Germline V gene sequence: CDR1 KGHSH, CDR2 LQKENI. The CDR3 is 15 amino acids. V was trimmed by 6 bases and J by 0 bases, leaving 14 bases between them. In nucleotides, the CDR3 is TGTGCCAGCTCCACGACGGACACCACTAACTATGGCTACACCTTC. It encodes CASSTTDTTNYGYTF. The full variable domain, with the rest looked up from reference TRBV18 and TRBJ1-2, is NAGVMQNPRHLVRRRGQEARLRCSPMKGHSHVYWYRQLPEEGLKFMVYLQKENIIDESGMPKERFSAEFPKEGPSILRIQQVVRGDSAAYFCASSTTDTTNYGYTFGSGTRLTVV.

In its sample, this clonotype was seen many times. The chain is built from TRBV3-1 and TRBJ2-5; maybe TRBD2 (5 bases). Germline CDR1 and CDR2: LGHDT and YNNKEL (reference sequence). The CDR3 length is 15 residues. With 0 bases removed from V and 2 bases from J, the gap between germline ends came to 10 bases. The CDR3: CASSQDRSGQETQYF. The CDR3 region has the DNA TGTGCCAGCAGCCAAGATAGAAGCGGTCAAGAGACCCAGTACTTC.

With regard to this clonotype: A read error may explain this, as a much larger clone is one base away. The V and J genes are TRBV7-3 and TRBJ2-1, with 7 bases that match TRBD2. Germline values: CDR1 SGHTA, CDR2 FQGTGA. V was clipped by 5 bases and J by 6 bases; unmatched bases: 7. This CDR3 has 14 amino acids. The DNA of the CDR3 is TGTGCCAGCAGCGTCGGCGGGAGAGGCAATGAGCAGTTCTTC. As protein: CASSVGGRGNEQFF.

This clonotype was counted at least ten times. V is TRBV6-1 and J is TRBJ2-7; a weak D match, TRBD1 (6 bases). Germline V CDR1 and CDR2: MNHNS, SASEGT. The CDR3 spans 13 residues. V lost 11 bases and J 0 bases, leaving 14 bases between the germline ends. The CDR3 nucleotides read TGTGCCGCCACCCCAGGGGCCTCCTACGAGCAGTACTTC. The encoded protein is CAATPGASYEQYF.

This clonotype was seen many times. V usage is TRBV30 and J usage is TRBJ1-5; D ambiguous. The germline V gene has CDR1 GTSNPN and CDR2 SVGIG (reference sequence). V was clipped by 2 bases and J by 4 bases, with 9 bases between them. The CDR3 has 13 amino acids. The DNA for the CDR3 is TGTGCCTGGAGTCTTAGGGTAAATCAGCCCCAGCATTTT. Translation: CAWSLRVNQPQHF.

This clonotype was observed many times. The rearrangement links TRBV6-1 to TRBJ1-5; 9 nucleotides line up with TRBD1. CDR3 length: 14 residues. The junction had 2 bases not matched to a gene; V was cut back by 4 bases and J by 4 bases. Germline CDR1 and CDR2: MNHNS and SASEGT. The DNA of the CDR3 is TGTGCCAGCAGTGTGGGACAGGGTAATCAGCCCCAGCATTTT. Translated, it gives CASSVGQGNQPQHF.

In regard to this clonotype: A read error may explain this, as a much larger clone is one base away. The V call is TRBV30, the J call TRBJ2-7; 12 nucleotides match TRBD1. The germline CDR1 and CDR2 sequences are GTSNPN and SVGIG (reference sequence). This CDR3 is built from 16 residues. The CDR3 nucleotides are TGTGCCTGCATCCCTGCCCCCGGGACAGGGGGCTACGAGCAGTGCTTC. Encoded protein: CACIPAPGTGGYEQCF.

Details on this clonotype: Since a much larger clone is just one base distant, this may be a read error. This chain connects TRBV19 to TRBJ1-2; tentative D call: TRBD1 (5 bases). The CDR3 consists of 14 residues. Germline-derived CDR1 and CDR2 are LNHDA and SQIVND (reference sequence). DNA of the CDR3: TGTGCCTGTAGTGCGGGACCGAAACGCTATGGCTACACCTTC. This translates into CACSAGPKRYGYTF.

Ten or more counts support this clonotype. The chain's CDR3 is CASSTAGQTYEQYF. Written as DNA, the CDR3 is TGCGCCAGCAGCACCGCGGGACAGACCTACGAGCAGTACTTC. This rearrangement joins TRBV5-1 to TRBJ2-7, with TRBD1 as a possible D gene (7 bases). V shed 4 bases and J shed 2 bases, with 13 bases lying between them. The V gene's germline CDR1 is SGHRS and CDR2 YFSETQ. The CDR3 is 14 residues long.

This clonotype came up many times. The chain joins TRBV20-1 to TRBJ1-6; D is possibly TRBD1 (5 bases). This CDR3 has 13 amino acids. Trimming cost V 4 bases and J 9 bases, with 13 bases left between them. Germline V gene data show CDR1 as DFQATT and CDR2 as SNEGSKA (reference sequence). In DNA, the CDR3 is TGCAGTGCTATCATAGACAGTTCTTCACCCCTCCACTTT. As protein: CSAIIDSSSPLHF.

This clonotype was counted ten times or more. The gene calls are TRBV20-1 and TRBJ2-7, with D possibly being TRBD1 or TRBD2 (5 bases each). The V gene lost 6 bases and the J gene lost 0 bases, with 21 bases spanning the gap. Germline V lookup: CDR1 DFQATT, CDR2 SNEGSKA (reference sequence). The CDR3 sequence is 16 residues long. The CDR3 bases are TGCAGTGCCTGGGACCGGTACTCCGGGTACTCCTACGAGCAGTACTTC. Translated: CSAWDRYSGYSYEQYF.

The table lists this clonotype with many counts. The chain carries TRBV7-8 and TRBJ1-5, with D possibly TRBD1 on 5 matching bases. The germline V gene has CDR1 SGHVS and CDR2 FQNEAQ. With 2 bases removed from V and 5 bases from J, the gap between germline ends came to 13 bases. CDR3 length: 15 amino acids. The CDR3 DNA reads TGTGCCAGCAGCTTAAGGCAGGGCCCCGATCAGCCCCAGCATTTT. Translating gives CASSLRQGPDQPQHF.

At least ten counts were recorded for this clonotype. V is TRBV2 and J is TRBJ1-5; D not certain. The CDR3 is made up of 14 amino acids. Trimming cost V 3 bases and J 0 bases, with 6 bases left between them. Germline values: CDR1 SNHLY, CDR2 FYNNEI. The CDR3 DNA is TGTGCCAGCAGTGACCGATATAGCAATCAGCCCCAGCATTTT. The encoded protein is CASSDRYSNQPQHF.

This clonotype was found many times. This chain joins TRBV29-1 and TRBJ2-7; tentative D call: TRBD1 (6 bases). The V end lost 5 bases, the J end lost 5 bases, and 10 bases lay between the germline ends. From germline, CDR1 is SQVTM and CDR2 ANQGSEA. The CDR3 consists of 11 residues. CDR3 region: CSVTGIHEQYF. Written as DNA, the CDR3 is TGCAGCGTTACAGGGATCCACGAGCAGTACTTC.

This clonotype was detected many times. J is TRBJ2-1 and V is TRBV11-2, with TRBD1 as a possible D gene (5 bases). CDR1 and CDR2 (germline): SGHAT, FQNNGV. The CDR3 sequence is 15 residues long. V lost 4 bases and J lost 7, with 17 bases in between. The CDR3 region is CASSYQRGSSNEQFF. CDR3 coding DNA: TGTGCCAGCAGCTATCAAAGGGGTTCGAGTAATGAGCAGTTCTTC.

This clonotype has at least ten counts. The V call is TRBV20-1, the J call TRBJ2-3, with 7 bases identical to TRBD2. CDR3 length equals 16 residues. V gave up 6 bases and J gave up 1 base; unmatched junction bases: 13. Germline V gene sequence: CDR1 DFQATT, CDR2 SNEGSKA (reference sequence). The chain's CDR3 is CSALCGLAECTDTQYF. The DNA of the CDR3 is TGCAGTGCACTCTGTGGGCTAGCGGAGTGCACAGATACGCAGTATTTT.

The rearrangement links TRBV11-2 to TRBJ2-2; maybe TRBD2 (6 bases). This CDR3 region has 16 residues. Germline V gene sequence: CDR1 SGHAT, CDR2 FQNNGV. Trimming removed 5 bases from V and 6 bases from J, with 19 bases in between. The DNA for the CDR3 is TGTGCCAGCAGCCCTACGGGCGGGACTGCGCCCGGGGAGCTGTTTTTT. Its protein product is CASSPTGGTAPGELFF. The full variable domain, in which reference TRBV11-2 and TRBJ2-2 provide the parts outside the CDR3, is EAGVAQSPRYKIIEKRQSVAFWCNPISGHATLYWYQQILGQGPKLLIQFQNNGVVDDSQLPKDRFSAERLKGVDSTLKIQPAKLEDSAVYLCASSPTGGTAPGELFFGEGSRLTVL.

This clonotype showed up many times. The CDR3 coding sequence is TGTGCCAGCCTTGGAGGCGGTGTAGGACTCTACGAGCAGTACTTC. It is translated as CASLGGGVGLYEQYF. The chain has TRBV28 and TRBJ2-7, with a weak D call TRBD2 (5 bases). Germline CDR1 MDHEN, CDR2 SYDVKM. The CDR3 loop spans 15 amino acids. V was cut by 8 bases and J by 3 bases, with 20 bases left in between. Drawing the rest from reference TRBV28 and TRBJ2-7, the complete variable domain is DVKVTQSSRYLVKRTGEKVFLECVQDMDHENMFWYRQDPGLGLRLIYFSYDVKMKEKGDIPEGYSVSREKKERFSLILESASTNQTSMYLCASLGGGVGLYEQYFGPGTRLTVT.

There are many counts of this clonotype. The rearrangement uses TRBV7-2 and TRBJ1-5; TRBD1 matches 7 bases. The CDR3 runs to 13 residues. Germline CDR1 SGHTA, CDR2 FQGNSA. V was pared by 5 bases and J by 7 bases, with 5 bases of the junction left unmatched. CDR3 sequence (DNA): TGTGCCAGCAGCCGCGACAGGGAACAGCCCCAGCATTTT. Translation gives CASSRDREQPQHF.

This clonotype showed up many times. This chain uses TRBV5-1 with TRBJ2-7, with 7 bases matching TRBD1. CDR3 length equals 14 residues. With V trimmed by 3 bases and J by 3 bases, 6 bases remained unmatched. Germline V gene data show CDR1 as SGHRS and CDR2 as YFSETQ. CDR3 amino acids: CASSSQGDLYEQYF. CDR3 bases: TGCGCCAGCAGCTCCCAGGGGGATCTCTACGAGCAGTACTTC.

The sample holds many counts of this clonotype. The genes are TRBV15 and TRBJ1-4, with a tentative D call TRBD1 (5 bases). This CDR3 comprises 19 residues. Germline V gene lookup returns CDR1 LNHNV and CDR2 YYDKDF (reference sequence). V shed 1 base and J shed 6 bases, with 24 bases lying between them. The DNA of the CDR3 is TGTGCCACCAGCAGAGGCGGCCTAGGCGGGGGGACCGAGGATGAAAAACTGTTTTTT. Translation: CATSRGGLGGGTEDEKLFF.

This clonotype was seen at least ten times. J is TRBJ1-6 and V is TRBV6-5; D uncertain. Trimming cost V 2 bases and J 5 bases, with 7 bases left between them. Germline CDR1 reads MNHEY; CDR2 reads SVGAGI. This CDR3 comprises 14 residues. The CDR3 spells CASSYTGNNSPLHF. Here the CDR3 DNA reads TGTGCCAGCAGTTACACCGGGAATAATTCACCCCTCCACTTT.

Regarding this clonotype: A junction end diverges from the germline sequence, so it may reflect a read error. The chain employs TRBV6-5 and TRBJ2-7; D is tentatively TRBD1 or TRBD2 (5 bases each). Germline V lookup: CDR1 MNHEY, CDR2 SVGAGI. The CDR3 sequence is 12 residues long. This chain's CDR3 is CASRSEGNGQCF. The CDR3 bases are TGTGCCAGCAGATCAGAGGGGAACGGGCAGTGCTTC.